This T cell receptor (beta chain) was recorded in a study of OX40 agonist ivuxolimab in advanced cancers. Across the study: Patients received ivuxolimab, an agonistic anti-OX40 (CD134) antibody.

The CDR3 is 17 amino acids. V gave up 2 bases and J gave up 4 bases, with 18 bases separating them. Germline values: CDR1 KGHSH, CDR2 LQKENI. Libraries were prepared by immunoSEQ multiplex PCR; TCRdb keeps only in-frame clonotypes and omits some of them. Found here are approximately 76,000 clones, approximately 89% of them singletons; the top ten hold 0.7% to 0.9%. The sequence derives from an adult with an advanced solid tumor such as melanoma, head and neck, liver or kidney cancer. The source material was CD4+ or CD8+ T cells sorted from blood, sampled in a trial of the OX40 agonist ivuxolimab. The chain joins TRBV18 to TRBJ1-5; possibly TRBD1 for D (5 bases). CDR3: CASSPNRSFRGNQPQHF. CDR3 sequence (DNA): TGTGCCAGCTCACCAAACAGGTCTTTCCGGGGGAATCAGCCCCAGCATTTT.